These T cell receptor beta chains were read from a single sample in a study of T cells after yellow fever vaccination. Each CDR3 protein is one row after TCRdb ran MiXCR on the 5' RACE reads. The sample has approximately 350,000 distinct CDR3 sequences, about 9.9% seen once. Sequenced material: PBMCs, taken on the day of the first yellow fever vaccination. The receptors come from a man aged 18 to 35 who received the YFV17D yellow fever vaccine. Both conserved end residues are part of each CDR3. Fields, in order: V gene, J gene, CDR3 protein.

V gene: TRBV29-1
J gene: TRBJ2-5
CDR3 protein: CSVPRGYRETQYF

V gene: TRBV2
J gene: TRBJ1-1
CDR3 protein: CASSFDRANTEAFF

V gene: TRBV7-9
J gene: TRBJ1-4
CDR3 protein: CASARDSEKLFF

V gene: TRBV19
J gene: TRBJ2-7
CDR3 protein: CASRGIDRMNEQYF

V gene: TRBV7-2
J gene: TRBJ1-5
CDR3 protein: CASSQGGRQPQHF

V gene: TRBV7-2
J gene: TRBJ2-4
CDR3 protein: CASSLVGLRIAKNIQYF

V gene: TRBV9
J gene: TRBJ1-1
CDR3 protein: CASSATSTGLQGEAFF

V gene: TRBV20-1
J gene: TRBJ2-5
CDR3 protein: CSPSEQETQYF

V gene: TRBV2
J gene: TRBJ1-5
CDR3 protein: CASRAPGYLNQPQHF

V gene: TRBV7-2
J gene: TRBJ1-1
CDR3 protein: CASSLQGARFTEAFF

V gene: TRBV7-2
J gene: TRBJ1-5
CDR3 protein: CASSLDRFNQPQHF

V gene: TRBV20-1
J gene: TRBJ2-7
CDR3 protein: CSGEDNAYEQYF

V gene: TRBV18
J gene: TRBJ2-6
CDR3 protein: CASSPPGTAAGANVLTF

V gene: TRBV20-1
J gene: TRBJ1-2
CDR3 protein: CSARDRGQLNYGYTF

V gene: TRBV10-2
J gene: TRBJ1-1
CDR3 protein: CASITDAGGAFF

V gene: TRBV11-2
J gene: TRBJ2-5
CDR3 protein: CASSPLDTKETQYF

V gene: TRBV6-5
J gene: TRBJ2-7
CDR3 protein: CASSYSGGGGFFEQYF

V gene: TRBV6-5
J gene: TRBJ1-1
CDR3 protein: CASSYSLDIKDTEAFF

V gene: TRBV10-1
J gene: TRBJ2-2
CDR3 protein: CASTGTGGAGELFF

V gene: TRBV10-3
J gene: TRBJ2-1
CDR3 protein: CAISGGPSYNEQFF

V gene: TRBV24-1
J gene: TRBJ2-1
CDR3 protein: CATSESASSYNEQFF

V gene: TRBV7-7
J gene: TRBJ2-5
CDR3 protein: CASSWGGSGGQETQYF